Sequencing of this TCR beta chain was carried out in a study of identifying expanded T cells in peripheral blood. The repertoire was sequenced with immunoSEQ multiplex PCR; TCRdb's copy has only in-frame clones and lacks some. The table lists nearly 60,000 clones, approximately 89% of them singletons, with 3.6% in the top ten. Germline lookup yields CDR1 SGHDN and CDR2 FVKESK. There are 16 residues in the CDR3. With 0 bases clipped from V and 2 bases from J, the junction kept 3 bases outside the gene matches. This clone appeared once. Sequencing used blood. This rearrangement joins TRBV14 to TRBJ2-3, with 9 bases aligning to TRBD2. This clonotype was sampled from a person aged 18-69 years in good health. The CDR3, as DNA: TGTGCCAGCAGCCAAGACTCTAGCGGGATCACAGATACGCAGTATTTT. Its protein product is CASSQDSSGITDTQYF.